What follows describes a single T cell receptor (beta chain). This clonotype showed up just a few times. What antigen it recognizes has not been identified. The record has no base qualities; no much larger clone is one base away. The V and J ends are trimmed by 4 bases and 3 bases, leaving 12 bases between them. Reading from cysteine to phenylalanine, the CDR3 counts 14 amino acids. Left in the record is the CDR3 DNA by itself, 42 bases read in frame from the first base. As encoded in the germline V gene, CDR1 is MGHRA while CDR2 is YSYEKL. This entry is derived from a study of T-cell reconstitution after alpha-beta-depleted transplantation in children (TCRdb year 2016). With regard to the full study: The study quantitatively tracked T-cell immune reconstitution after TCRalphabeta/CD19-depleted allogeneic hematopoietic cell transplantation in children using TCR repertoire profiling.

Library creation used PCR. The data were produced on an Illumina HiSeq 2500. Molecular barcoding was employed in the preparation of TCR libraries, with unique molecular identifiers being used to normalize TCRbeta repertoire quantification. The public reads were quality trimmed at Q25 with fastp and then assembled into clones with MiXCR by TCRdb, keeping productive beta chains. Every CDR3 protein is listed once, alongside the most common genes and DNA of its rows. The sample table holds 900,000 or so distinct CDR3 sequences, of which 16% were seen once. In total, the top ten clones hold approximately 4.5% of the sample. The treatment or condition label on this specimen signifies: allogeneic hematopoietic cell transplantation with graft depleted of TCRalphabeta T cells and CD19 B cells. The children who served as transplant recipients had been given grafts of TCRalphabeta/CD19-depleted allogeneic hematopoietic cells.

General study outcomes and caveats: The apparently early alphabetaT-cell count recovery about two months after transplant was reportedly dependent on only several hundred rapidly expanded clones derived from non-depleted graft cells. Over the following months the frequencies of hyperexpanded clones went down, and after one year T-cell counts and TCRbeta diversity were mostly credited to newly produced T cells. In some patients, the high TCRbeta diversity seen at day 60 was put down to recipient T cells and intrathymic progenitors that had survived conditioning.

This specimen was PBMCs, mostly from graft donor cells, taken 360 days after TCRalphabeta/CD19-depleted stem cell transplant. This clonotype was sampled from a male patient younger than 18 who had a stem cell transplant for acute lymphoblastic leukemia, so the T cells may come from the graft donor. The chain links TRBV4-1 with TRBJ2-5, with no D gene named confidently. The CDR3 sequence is CASSLEVSKETQYF. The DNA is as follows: TGCGCCAGCAGCCTGGAAGTCAGTAAAGAGACCCAGTACTTC.